This TCR beta chain was recovered during a study of blood T cell repertoires in COVID-19. Germline V lookup: CDR1 SGHTA, CDR2 FQGNSA. Trimming removed 7 bases at V and 6 bases at J, with 13 bases between. The CDR3 runs 14 residues. Methods used by the authors: From reference gene primer amplification, estimates of nucleated cell counts were derived. Profiled with immunoSEQ multiplex PCR; TCRdb holds only in-frame clones, not every one. V, J and clone size were drawn from that table, and D and trimming were deduced from the DNA. The sample records tens of thousands of clones, around 77% being singletons. In this sample, this clone turned up a few times.

The specimen was peripheral blood. The clonotype originates from a man in his 70s with COVID-19, enrolled during active disease. The chain links TRBV7-2 to TRBJ1-6; D might be TRBD1 (5 bases). The CDR3: CASTGQGGNSPLHF. CDR3 in DNA: TGTGCCAGCACTGGGCAGGGAGGTAATTCACCCCTCCACTTT. The full variable domain, in which reference TRBV7-2 and TRBJ1-6 provide the parts outside the CDR3, is GAGVSQSPSNKVTEKGKDVELRCDPISGHTALYWYRQSLGQGLEFLIYFQGNSAPDKSGLPSDRFSAERTGGSVSTLTIQRTQQEDSAVYLCASTGQGGNSPLHFGNGTRLTVT.